These T cell receptor beta chains were read from a single sample in a study of blood T cells in healthy people across ages. MiXCR, applied by TCRdb to the 5' RACE reads, yields one record per CDR3 protein. Here the sample spans 800,000 or so distinct CDR3 sequences, roughly 25% being singletons. Separately, the same data were catalogued under a study of T cells of mothers and their children.

Sequencing used blood. The receptors were sampled from a boy younger than 18 in good health. Each CDR3 is given with its conserved first and last residue. D genes are given only for firm matches. Only part of the rows carry a size: once, few, many, or a class if the clone is expanded.

CDR3 length: 17; V gene: TRBV5-4; J gene: TRBJ2-3; D gene: NA; clone size: NA; CDR3 DNA: TGTGCCAGCAGCGACGCCCTCAGGGGAGGGTCAGGGGATACGCAGTATTTT; CDR3 protein: CASSDALRGGSGDTQYF
CDR3 length: 13; V gene: TRBV12-3/TRBV12-4; J gene: TRBJ1-1; D gene: NA; clone size: few; CDR3 DNA: TGTGCCAGCAAACCCGGGCCAAACACTGAAGCTTTCTTT; CDR3 protein: CASKPGPNTEAFF
CDR3 length: 14; V gene: TRBV29-1; J gene: TRBJ2-5; D gene: NA; clone size: few; CDR3 DNA: TGCAGCGTCACCGGGCAGGGGCTGGCAGAGACCCAGTACTTC; CDR3 protein: CSVTGQGLAETQYF
CDR3 length: 13; V gene: TRBV20-1; J gene: TRBJ1-5; D gene: NA; clone size: NA; CDR3 DNA: TGCAGTGCTAGAGCCCAGCCCGGGACTCCCCAGCATTTT; CDR3 protein: CSARAQPGTPQHF
CDR3 length: 11; V gene: TRBV12-3/TRBV12-4; J gene: TRBJ2-3; D gene: NA; clone size: few; CDR3 DNA: TGTGCCAGCAGTTTAGAGGCTACGCAGTATTTT; CDR3 protein: CASSLEATQYF
CDR3 length: 17; V gene: TRBV4-2; J gene: TRBJ1-2; D gene: TRBD1; clone size: NA; CDR3 DNA: TGTGCCAGCAGCCAAGGGGACAGGGACCTTCCTAACTATGGCTACACCTTC; CDR3 protein: CASSQGDRDLPNYGYTF
CDR3 length: 14; V gene: TRBV7-2; J gene: TRBJ2-7; D gene: NA; clone size: few; CDR3 DNA: TGTGCCAGCAGCTTAATGCAAGGGTCCTACGAGCAGTACTTC; CDR3 protein: CASSLMQGSYEQYF
CDR3 length: 14; V gene: TRBV20-1; J gene: TRBJ2-3; D gene: TRBD1; clone size: few; CDR3 DNA: TGCAGTGCTCCCCGGGACAGCAGCGCAGATACGCAGTATTTT; CDR3 protein: CSAPRDSSADTQYF
CDR3 length: 12; V gene: TRBV2; J gene: TRBJ2-1; D gene: NA; clone size: few; CDR3 DNA: TGTGCCAGCACAGTAGAAGGGGGGGAGCAGTTCTTC; CDR3 protein: CASTVEGGEQFF
CDR3 length: 15; V gene: TRBV29-1; J gene: TRBJ1-1; D gene: TRBD1; clone size: NA; CDR3 DNA: TGCAGCGTGGAAACAGGGGGCTGGGTGAACACTGAAGCTTTCTTT; CDR3 protein: CSVETGGWVNTEAFF
CDR3 length: 14; V gene: TRBV18; J gene: TRBJ1-4; D gene: NA; clone size: NA; CDR3 DNA: TGTGCCAGCTCACCAACGAGGGGTAATGAAAAACTGTTTTTT; CDR3 protein: CASSPTRGNEKLFF
CDR3 length: 15; V gene: TRBV7-2; J gene: TRBJ2-5; D gene: NA; clone size: many; CDR3 DNA: TGTGCCAGCAGCTCCGGACTCGAAACGGGGGAGACCCAGTACTTC; CDR3 protein: CASSSGLETGETQYF
CDR3 length: 18; V gene: TRBV7-3; J gene: TRBJ2-4; D gene: NA; clone size: NA; CDR3 DNA: TGTGCCAGCAGCTCCGGCCGGGGGCCAAGTGTCACCAAAAACATTCAGTACTTC; CDR3 protein: CASSSGRGPSVTKNIQYF
CDR3 length: 16; V gene: TRBV5-1; J gene: TRBJ2-5; D gene: TRBD2; clone size: NA; CDR3 DNA: TGCGCCAGCAGCATTACTAGCGGGAGCTCCTACAATGGGCGGTTCTTC; CDR3 protein: CASSITSGSSYNGRFF
CDR3 length: 14; V gene: TRBV29-1; J gene: TRBJ1-4; D gene: NA; clone size: NA; CDR3 DNA: TGCAGCGTTGAAGGGGTCGCAACTAATGAAAAACTGTTTTTT; CDR3 protein: CSVEGVATNEKLFF
CDR3 length: 14; V gene: TRBV29-1; J gene: TRBJ2-3; D gene: TRBD2; clone size: NA; CDR3 DNA: TGCAGCGTCCTTCTAGCGGGAGTGACAGATACGCAGTATTTT; CDR3 protein: CSVLLAGVTDTQYF
CDR3 length: 11; V gene: TRBV29-1; J gene: TRBJ1-1; D gene: NA; clone size: few; CDR3 DNA: TGCAGCGGACGGACGGGTGGTGAAGCTTTCTTT; CDR3 protein: CSGRTGGEAFF
CDR3 length: 17; V gene: TRBV6-2/TRBV6-3; J gene: TRBJ2-5; D gene: TRBD2; clone size: NA; CDR3 DNA: TGTGCCAGCAGTTACTCGAGGGTCGGGGGACTACAAGAGACCCAGTACTTC; CDR3 protein: CASSYSRVGGLQETQYF
CDR3 length: 14; V gene: TRBV28; J gene: TRBJ2-2; D gene: NA; clone size: NA; CDR3 DNA: TGTGCCAGCAGTACCCCCAGGGACACCGGGGAGCTGTTTTTT; CDR3 protein: CASSTPRDTGELFF
CDR3 length: 11; V gene: TRBV29-1; J gene: TRBJ1-1; D gene: NA; clone size: few; CDR3 DNA: TGCAGCGTTGCGGGGCTCGCTGAAGCTTTCTTT; CDR3 protein: CSVAGLAEAFF
CDR3 length: 16; V gene: TRBV4-3; J gene: TRBJ2-5; D gene: NA; clone size: NA; CDR3 DNA: TGCGCCAGCAGCCAAGATCGGCTCGCGGATCAAGAGACCCAGTACTTC; CDR3 protein: CASSQDRLADQETQYF
CDR3 length: 18; V gene: TRBV20-1; J gene: TRBJ2-3; D gene: NA; clone size: NA; CDR3 DNA: TGCAGTGCTAGAGATTATTCCAGGGTCGGACGAGGGTCAGATACGCAGTATTTT; CDR3 protein: CSARDYSRVGRGSDTQYF
CDR3 length: 17; V gene: TRBV4-1; J gene: TRBJ1-5; D gene: TRBD1; clone size: NA; CDR3 DNA: TGCGCCAGCAGCCAGAGGACAGGGGAGCTTTGGAATCAGCCCCAGCATTTT; CDR3 protein: CASSQRTGELWNQPQHF
CDR3 length: 14; V gene: TRBV29-1; J gene: TRBJ2-1; D gene: TRBD2; clone size: few; CDR3 DNA: TGCAGCGTTGATCTAGCGGCACCCTACAATGAGCAGTTCTTC; CDR3 protein: CSVDLAAPYNEQFF
CDR3 length: 15; V gene: TRBV3-1; J gene: TRBJ2-3; D gene: NA; clone size: NA; CDR3 DNA: TGTGCCAGCAGACCCCGGGTAGGAAGCGCAGATACGCAGTATTTT; CDR3 protein: CASRPRVGSADTQYF
CDR3 length: 15; V gene: TRBV28; J gene: TRBJ1-2; D gene: NA; clone size: few; CDR3 DNA: TGTGCCAGCAGCCTCGAGACCGGGCCGGACTATGGCTACACCTTC; CDR3 protein: CASSLETGPDYGYTF
CDR3 length: 14; V gene: TRBV7-9; J gene: TRBJ1-2; D gene: NA; clone size: NA; CDR3 DNA: TGTGCCAGCAGCTTCTCGGACGGCAACTATGGCTACACCTTC; CDR3 protein: CASSFSDGNYGYTF
CDR3 length: 14; V gene: TRBV6-5; J gene: TRBJ2-1; D gene: TRBD2; clone size: NA; CDR3 DNA: TGTGCCAGCTCTGGCGGGGGGGCCCGTAATGAGCAGTTCTTC; CDR3 protein: CASSGGGARNEQFF